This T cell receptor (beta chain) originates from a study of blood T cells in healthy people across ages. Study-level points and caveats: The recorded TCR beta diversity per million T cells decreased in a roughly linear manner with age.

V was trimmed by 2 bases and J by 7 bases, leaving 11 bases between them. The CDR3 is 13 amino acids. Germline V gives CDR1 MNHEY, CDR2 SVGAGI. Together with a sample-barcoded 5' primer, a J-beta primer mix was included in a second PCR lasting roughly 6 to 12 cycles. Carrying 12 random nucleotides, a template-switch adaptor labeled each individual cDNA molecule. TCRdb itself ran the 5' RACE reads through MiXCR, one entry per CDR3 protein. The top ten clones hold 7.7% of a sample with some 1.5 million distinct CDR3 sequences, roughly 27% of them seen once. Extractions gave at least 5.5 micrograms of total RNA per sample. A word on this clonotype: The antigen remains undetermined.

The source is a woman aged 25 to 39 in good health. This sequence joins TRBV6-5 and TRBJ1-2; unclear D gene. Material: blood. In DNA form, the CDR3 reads TGTGCCAGCAGTTACGTCACGGGCGTTGGCTACACCTTC. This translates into CASSYVTGVGYTF.